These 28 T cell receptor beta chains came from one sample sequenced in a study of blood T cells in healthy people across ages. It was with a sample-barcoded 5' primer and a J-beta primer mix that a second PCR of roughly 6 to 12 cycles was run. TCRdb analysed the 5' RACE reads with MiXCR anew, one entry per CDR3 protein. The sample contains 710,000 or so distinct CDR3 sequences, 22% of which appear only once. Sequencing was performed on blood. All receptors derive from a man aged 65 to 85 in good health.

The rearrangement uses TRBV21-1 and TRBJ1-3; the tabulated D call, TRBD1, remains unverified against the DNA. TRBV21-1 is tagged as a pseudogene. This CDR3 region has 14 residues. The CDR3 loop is CAGSKGGDANTIYF. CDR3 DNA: TGTGCCGGCAGCAAAGGGGGGGATGCGAACACCATATATTTT.

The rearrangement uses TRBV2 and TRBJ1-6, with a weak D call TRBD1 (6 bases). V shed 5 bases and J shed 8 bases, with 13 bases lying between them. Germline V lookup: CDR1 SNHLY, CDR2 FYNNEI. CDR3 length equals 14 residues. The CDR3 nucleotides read TGTGCCAGCAGTTTCCGGGACATCGATTCACCCCTCCACTTT. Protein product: CASSFRDIDSPLHF.

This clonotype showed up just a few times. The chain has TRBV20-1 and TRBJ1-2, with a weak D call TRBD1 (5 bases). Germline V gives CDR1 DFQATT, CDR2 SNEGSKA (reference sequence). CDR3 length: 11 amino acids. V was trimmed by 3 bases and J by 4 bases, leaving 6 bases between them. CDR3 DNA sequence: TGCAGTGCTAGCGACAGCTATGGCTACACCTTC. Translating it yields CSASDSYGYTF.

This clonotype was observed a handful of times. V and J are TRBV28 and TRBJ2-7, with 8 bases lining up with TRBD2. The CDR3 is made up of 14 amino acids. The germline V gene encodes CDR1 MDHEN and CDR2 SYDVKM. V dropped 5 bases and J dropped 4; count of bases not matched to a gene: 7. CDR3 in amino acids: CASSSGGRLYEQYF. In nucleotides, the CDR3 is TGTGCCAGCAGTAGCGGGGGCCGACTGTACGAGCAGTACTTC.

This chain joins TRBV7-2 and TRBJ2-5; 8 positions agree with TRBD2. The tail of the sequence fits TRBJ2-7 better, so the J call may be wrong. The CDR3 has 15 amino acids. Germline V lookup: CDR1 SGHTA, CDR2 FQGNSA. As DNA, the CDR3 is TGTGCCAGCACCGATGGGGGACTAGGGGCCTACGAGCAGTACTTC. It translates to CASTDGGLGAYEQYF.

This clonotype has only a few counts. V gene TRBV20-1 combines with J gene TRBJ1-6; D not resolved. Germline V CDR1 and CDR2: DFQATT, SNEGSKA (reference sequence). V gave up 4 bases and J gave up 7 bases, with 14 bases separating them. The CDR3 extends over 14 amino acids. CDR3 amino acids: CSAIPGIGNSPLHF. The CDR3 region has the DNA TGCAGTGCTATACCGGGGATTGGGAATTCACCCCTCCACTTT.

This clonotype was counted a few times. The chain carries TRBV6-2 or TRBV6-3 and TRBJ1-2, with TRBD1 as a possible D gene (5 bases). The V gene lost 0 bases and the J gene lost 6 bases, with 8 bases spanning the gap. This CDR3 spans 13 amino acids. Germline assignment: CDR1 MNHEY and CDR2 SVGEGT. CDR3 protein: CASSYSRVHGYTF. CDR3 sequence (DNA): TGTGCCAGCAGTTACTCCAGGGTTCATGGCTACACCTTC.

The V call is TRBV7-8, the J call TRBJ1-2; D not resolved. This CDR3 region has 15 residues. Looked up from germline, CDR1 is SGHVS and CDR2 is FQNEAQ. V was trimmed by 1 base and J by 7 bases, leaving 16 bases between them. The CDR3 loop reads CASSLVAGALPGYTF. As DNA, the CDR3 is TGTGCCAGCAGCTTAGTGGCCGGTGCGCTACCTGGCTACACCTTC.

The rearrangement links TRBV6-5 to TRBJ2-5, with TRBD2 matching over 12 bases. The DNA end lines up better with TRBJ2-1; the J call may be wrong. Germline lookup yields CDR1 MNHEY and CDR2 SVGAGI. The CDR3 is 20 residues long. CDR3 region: CASSYSPTQAGLAGLGEQFF. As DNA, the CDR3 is TGTGCCAGCAGTTACTCCCCGACTCAGGCGGGACTAGCGGGTTTGGGTGAGCAGTTCTTC.

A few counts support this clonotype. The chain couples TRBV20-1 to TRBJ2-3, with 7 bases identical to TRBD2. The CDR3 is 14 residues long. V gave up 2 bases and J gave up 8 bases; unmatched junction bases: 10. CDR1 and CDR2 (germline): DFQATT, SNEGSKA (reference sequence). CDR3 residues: CSARPGTTLGTQYF. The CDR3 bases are TGCAGTGCTAGACCCGGGACTACCCTGGGTACGCAGTATTTT.

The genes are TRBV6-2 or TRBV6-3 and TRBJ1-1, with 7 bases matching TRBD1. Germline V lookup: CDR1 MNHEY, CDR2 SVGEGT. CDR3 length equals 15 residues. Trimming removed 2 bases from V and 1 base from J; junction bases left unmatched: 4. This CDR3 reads CASSYRDRWNTEAFF. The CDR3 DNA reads TGTGCCAGCAGTTACAGGGACAGATGGAACACTGAAGCTTTCTTT.

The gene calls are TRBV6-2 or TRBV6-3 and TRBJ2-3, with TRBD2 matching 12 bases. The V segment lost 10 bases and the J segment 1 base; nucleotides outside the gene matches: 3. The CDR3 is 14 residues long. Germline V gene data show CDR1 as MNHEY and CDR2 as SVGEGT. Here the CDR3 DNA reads TGTGCCACCCGACTAGCGGGGGGCACAGATACGCAGTATTTT. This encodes CATRLAGGTDTQYF.

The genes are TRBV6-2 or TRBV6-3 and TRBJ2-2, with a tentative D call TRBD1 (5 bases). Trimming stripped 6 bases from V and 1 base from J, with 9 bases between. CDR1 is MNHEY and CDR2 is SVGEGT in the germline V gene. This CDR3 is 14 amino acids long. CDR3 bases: TGTGCCAGCAGAATAACAGGGAACACCGGGGAGCTGTTTTTT. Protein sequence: CASRITGNTGELFF.

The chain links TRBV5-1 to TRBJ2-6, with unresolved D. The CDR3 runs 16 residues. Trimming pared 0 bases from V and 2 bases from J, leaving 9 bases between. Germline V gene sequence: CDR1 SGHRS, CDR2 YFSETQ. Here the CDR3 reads CASSLEGQAGANVLTF. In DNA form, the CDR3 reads TGCGCCAGCAGCTTGGAAGGGCAGGCTGGGGCCAACGTCCTGACTTTC. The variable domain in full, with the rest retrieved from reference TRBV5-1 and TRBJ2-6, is KAGVTQTPRYLIKTRGQQVTLSCSPISGHRSVSWYQQTPGQGLQFLFEYFSETQRNKGNFPGRFSGRQFSNSRSEMNVSTLELGDSALYLCASSLEGQAGANVLTFGAGSRLTVL.

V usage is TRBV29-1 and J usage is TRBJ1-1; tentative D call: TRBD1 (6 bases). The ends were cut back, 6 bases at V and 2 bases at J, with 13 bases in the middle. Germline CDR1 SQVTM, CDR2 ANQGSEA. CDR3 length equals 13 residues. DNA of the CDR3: TGCAGCGTAGCACAGGGTTTTAACACTGAAGCTTTCTTT. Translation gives CSVAQGFNTEAFF.

Here the CDR3 DNA reads TGTGCCAGCAGTTTAGAACTAGCGGGATCCCATGAGCAGTTCTTC. It specifies CASSLELAGSHEQFF. The genes are TRBV27 and TRBJ2-1, with 10 bases identical to TRBD2. Germline values: CDR1 MNHEY, CDR2 SMNVEV (reference sequence). Trimming at V came to 2 bases and at J to 8 bases, leaving 6 bases not matched to a gene. This CDR3 region has 15 residues.

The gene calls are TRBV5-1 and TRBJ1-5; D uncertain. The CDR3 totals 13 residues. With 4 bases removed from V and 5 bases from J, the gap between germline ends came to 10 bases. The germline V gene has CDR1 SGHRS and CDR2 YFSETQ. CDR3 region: CASSPYGDQPQHF. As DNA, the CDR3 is TGCGCCAGCAGCCCCTACGGGGATCAGCCCCAGCATTTT.

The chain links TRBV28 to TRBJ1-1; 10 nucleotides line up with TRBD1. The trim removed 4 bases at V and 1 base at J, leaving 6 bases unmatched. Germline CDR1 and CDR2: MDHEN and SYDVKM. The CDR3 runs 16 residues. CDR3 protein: CASSYDRGRGNTEAFF. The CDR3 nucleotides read TGTGCCAGCAGTTATGACAGGGGGCGGGGGAACACTGAAGCTTTCTTT.

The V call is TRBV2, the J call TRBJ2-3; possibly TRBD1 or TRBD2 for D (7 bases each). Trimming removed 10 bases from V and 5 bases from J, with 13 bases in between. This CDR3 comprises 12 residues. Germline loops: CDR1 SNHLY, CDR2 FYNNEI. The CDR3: CATRGGRDTQYF. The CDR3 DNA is TGTGCCACCAGGGGGGGGCGAGATACGCAGTATTTT.

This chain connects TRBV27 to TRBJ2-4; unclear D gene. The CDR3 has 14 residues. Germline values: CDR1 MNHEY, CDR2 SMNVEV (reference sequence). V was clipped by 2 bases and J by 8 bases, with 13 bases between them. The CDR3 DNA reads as TGTGCCAGCAGTTTAGACCCTCGTGTAGACATTCAGTACTTC. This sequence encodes CASSLDPRVDIQYF.

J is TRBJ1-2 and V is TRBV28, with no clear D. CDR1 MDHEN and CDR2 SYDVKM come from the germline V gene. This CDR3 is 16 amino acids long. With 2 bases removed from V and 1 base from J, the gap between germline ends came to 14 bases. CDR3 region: CASSLGFSPRNYGYTF. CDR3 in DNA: TGTGCCAGCAGTTTAGGGTTCTCCCCCCGTAACTATGGCTACACCTTC.

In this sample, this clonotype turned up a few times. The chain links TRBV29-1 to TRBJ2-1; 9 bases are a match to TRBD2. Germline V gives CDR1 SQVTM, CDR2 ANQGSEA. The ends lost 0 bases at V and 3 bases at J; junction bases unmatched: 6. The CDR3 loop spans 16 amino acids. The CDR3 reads CSVEDRLADVYNEQFF. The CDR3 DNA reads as TGCAGCGTTGAAGATAGACTAGCGGACGTCTACAATGAGCAGTTCTTC.

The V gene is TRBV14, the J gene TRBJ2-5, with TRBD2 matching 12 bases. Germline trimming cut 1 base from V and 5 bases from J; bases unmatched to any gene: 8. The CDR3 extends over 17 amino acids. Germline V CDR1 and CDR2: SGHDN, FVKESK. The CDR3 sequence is CASSQGSLAGGWETQYF. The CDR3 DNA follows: TGTGCCAGCAGCCAAGGTTCACTAGCGGGGGGTTGGGAGACCCAGTACTTC.

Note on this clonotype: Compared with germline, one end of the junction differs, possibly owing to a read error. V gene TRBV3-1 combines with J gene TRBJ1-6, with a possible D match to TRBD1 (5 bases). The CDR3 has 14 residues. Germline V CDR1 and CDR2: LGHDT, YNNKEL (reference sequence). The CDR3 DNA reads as TGTGCCGGCAGCCCGACAGTTAGGGGATCACCCCTCCACTTT. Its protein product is CAGSPTVRGSPLHF.

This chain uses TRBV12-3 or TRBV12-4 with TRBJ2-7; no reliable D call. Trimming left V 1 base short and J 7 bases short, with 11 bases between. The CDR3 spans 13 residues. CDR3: CASSLGYREEQYF. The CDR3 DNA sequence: TGTGCCAGCAGTTTAGGGTACCGAGAGGAGCAGTACTTC.

The CDR3 here is CASSFRAYNEKLFF. The DNA for the CDR3 is TGTGCCAGCAGTTTCAGGGCGTATAATGAAAAACTGTTTTTT. This chain uses TRBV12-3 or TRBV12-4 with TRBJ1-4, with D perhaps TRBD1 (5 bases). The CDR3 covers 14 residues. Trimming took off 3 bases at V and 4 bases at J, with 9 bases between the two ends.

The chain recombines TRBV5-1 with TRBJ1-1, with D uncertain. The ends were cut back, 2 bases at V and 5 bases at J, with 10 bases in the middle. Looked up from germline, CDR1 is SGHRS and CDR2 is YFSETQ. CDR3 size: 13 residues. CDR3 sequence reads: CASSLFAGTEAFF. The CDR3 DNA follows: TGCGCCAGCAGCTTATTTGCGGGGACTGAAGCTTTCTTT.

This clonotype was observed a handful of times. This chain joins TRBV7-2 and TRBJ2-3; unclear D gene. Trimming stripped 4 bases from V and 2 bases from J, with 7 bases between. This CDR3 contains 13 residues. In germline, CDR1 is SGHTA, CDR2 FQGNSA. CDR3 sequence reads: CASSSLPTDTQYF. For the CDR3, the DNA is TGTGCCAGCAGCTCGCTCCCCACAGATACGCAGTATTTT.